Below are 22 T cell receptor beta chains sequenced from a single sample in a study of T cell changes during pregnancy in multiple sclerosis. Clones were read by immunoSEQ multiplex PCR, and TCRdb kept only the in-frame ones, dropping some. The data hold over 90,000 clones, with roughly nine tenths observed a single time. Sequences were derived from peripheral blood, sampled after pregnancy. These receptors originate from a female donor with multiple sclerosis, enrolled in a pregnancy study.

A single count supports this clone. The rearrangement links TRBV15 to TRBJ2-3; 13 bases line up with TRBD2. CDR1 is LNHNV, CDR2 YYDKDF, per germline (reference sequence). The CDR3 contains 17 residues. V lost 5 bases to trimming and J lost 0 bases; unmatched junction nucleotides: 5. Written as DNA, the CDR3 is TGTGCCACCAGCGGGACTAGCGGGACCTCTAGCACAGATACGCAGTATTTT. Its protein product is CATSGTSGTSSTDTQYF.

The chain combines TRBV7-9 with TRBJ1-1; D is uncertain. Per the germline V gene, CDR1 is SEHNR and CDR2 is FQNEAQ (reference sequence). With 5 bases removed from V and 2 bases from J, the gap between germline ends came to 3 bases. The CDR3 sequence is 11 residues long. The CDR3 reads CASSQNTEAFF. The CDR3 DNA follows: TGTGCCAGCAGCCAAAACACTGAAGCTTTCTTT.

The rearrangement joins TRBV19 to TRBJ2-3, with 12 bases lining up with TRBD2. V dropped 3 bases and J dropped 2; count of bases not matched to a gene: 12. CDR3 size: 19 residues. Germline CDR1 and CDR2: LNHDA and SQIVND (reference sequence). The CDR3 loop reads CASSILGRLAGEYTDTQYF. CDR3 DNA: TGTGCCAGTAGTATCCTGGGCCGACTAGCGGGAGAGTACACAGATACGCAGTATTTT.

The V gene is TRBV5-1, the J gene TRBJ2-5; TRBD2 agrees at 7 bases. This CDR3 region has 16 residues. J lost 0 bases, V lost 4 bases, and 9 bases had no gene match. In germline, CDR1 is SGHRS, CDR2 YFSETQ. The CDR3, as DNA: TGCGCCAGCAGCACCGGGACTACCTTATACCAAGAGACCCAGTACTTC. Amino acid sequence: CASSTGTTLYQETQYF.

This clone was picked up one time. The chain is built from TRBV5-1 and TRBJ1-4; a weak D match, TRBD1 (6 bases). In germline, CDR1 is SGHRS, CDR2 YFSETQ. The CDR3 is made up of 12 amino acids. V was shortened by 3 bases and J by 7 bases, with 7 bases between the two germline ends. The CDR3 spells CASSSQGEKLFF. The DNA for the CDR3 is TGCGCCAGCAGCTCACAGGGTGAAAAACTGTTTTTT.

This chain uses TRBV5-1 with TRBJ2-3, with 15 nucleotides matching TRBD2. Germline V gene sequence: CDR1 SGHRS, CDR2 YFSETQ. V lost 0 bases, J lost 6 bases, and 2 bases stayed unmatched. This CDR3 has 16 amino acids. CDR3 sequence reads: CASSLGTSGGADTQYF. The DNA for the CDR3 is TGCGCCAGCAGCTTGGGGACTAGCGGGGGGGCCGATACGCAGTATTTT.

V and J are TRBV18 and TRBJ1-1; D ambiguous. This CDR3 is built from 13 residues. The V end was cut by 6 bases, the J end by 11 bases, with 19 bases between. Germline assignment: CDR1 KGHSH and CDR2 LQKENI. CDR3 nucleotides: TGTGCCAGCTCCCCCGCGGCATCGGCAAACGCTTTCTTT. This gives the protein CASSPAASANAFF.

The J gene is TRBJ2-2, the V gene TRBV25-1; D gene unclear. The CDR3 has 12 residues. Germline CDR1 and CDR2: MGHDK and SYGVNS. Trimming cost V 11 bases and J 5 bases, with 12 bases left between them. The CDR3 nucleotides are TGTGCCGCCTTAGCCGGGACCGGGGAGCTGTTTTTT. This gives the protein CAALAGTGELFF.

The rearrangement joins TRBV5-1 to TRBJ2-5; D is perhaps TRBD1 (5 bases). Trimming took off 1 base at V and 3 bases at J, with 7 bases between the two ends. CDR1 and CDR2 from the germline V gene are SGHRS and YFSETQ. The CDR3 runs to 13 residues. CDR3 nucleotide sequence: TGCGCCAGCAGCTTGATCAGGGAAGAGACCCAGTACTTC. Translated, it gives CASSLIREETQYF.

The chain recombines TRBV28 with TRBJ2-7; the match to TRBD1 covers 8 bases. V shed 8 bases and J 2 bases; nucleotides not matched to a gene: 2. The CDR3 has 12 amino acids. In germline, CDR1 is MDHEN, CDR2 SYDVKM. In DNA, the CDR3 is TGTGCCAGCGCACAGGGGGCCTACGAGCAGTACTTC. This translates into CASAQGAYEQYF.

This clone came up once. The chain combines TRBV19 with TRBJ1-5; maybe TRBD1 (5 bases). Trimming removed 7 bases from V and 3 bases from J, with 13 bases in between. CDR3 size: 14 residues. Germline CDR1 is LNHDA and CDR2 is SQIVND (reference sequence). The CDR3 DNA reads TGTGCCAGTATAGGGGCGTCTTACAATCAGCCCCAGCATTTT. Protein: CASIGASYNQPQHF.

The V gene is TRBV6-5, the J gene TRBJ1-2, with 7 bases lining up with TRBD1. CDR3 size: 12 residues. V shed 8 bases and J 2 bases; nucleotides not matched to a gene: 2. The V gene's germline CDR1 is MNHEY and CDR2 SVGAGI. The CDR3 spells CASGGQNYGYTF. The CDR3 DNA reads TGTGCCAGCGGGGGACAGAACTATGGCTACACCTTC.

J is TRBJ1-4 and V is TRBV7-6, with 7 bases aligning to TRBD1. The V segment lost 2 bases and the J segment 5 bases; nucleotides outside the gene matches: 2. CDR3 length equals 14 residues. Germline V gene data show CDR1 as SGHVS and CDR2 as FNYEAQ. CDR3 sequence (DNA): TGTGCCAGCAGCTTACAGGGACAGAATGAAAAACTGTTTTTT. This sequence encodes CASSLQGQNEKLFF.

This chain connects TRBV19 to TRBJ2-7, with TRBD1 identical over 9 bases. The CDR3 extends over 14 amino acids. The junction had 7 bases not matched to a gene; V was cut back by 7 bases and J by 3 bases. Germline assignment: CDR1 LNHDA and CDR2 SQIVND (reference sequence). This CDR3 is CASTPRDRVYEQYF. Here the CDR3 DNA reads TGTGCCAGTACCCCTCGGGACAGGGTCTACGAGCAGTACTTC.

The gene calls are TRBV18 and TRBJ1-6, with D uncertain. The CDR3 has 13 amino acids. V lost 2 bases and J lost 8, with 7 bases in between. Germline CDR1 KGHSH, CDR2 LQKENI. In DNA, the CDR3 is TGTGCCAGCTCACCATATAAATATTCACCCCTCCACTTT. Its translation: CASSPYKYSPLHF.

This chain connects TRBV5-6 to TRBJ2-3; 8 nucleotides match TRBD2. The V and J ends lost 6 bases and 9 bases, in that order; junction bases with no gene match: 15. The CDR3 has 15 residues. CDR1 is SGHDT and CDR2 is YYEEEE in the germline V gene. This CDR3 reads CASTMGGAGEGTQYF. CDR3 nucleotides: TGTGCCAGCACTATGGGGGGAGCGGGGGAGGGCACGCAGTATTTT.

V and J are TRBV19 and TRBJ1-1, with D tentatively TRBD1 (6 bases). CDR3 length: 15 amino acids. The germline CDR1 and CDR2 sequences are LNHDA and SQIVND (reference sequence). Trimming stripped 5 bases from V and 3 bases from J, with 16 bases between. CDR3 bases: TGTGCCAGTAGTGTCAGGGGTTTGAAGGACACTGAAGCTTTCTTT. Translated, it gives CASSVRGLKDTEAFF.

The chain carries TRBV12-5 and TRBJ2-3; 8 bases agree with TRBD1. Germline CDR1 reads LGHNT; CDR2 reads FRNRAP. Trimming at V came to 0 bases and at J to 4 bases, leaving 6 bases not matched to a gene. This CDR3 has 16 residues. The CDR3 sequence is CASGLVVQTGADTQYF. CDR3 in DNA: TGTGCTAGTGGTTTGGTAGTCCAGACAGGGGCAGATACGCAGTATTTT.

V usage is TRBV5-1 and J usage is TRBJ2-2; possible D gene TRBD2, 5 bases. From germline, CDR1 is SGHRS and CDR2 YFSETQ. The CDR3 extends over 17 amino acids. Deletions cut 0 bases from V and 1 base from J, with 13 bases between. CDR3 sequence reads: CASSLDGPRGNTGELFF. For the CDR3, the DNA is TGCGCCAGCAGCTTGGATGGGCCCCGGGGGAACACCGGGGAGCTGTTTTTT.

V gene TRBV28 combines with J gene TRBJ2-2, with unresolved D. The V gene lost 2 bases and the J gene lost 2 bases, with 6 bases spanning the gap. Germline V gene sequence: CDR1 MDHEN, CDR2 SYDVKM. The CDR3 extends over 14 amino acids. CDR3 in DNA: TGTGCCAGCAGTTTAGGTACTAACACCGGGGAGCTGTTTTTT. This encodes CASSLGTNTGELFF. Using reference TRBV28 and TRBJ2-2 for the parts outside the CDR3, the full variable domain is DVKVTQSSRYLVKRTGEKVFLECVQDMDHENMFWYRQDPGLGLRLIYFSYDVKMKEKGDIPEGYSVSREKKERFSLILESASTNQTSMYLCASSLGTNTGELFFGEGSRLTVL.

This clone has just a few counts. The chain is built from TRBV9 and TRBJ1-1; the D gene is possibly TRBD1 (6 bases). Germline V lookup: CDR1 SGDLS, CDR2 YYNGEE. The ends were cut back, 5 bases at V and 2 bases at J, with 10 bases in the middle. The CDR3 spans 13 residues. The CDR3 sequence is CASRPGTNTEAFF. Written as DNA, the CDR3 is TGTGCCAGCAGACCAGGGACAAACACTGAAGCTTTCTTT.

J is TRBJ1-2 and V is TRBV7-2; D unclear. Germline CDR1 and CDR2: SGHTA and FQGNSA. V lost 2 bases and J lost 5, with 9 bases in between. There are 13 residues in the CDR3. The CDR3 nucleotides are TGTGCCAGCAGCTTATTCGTGGAGTATGGCTACACCTTC. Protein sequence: CASSLFVEYGYTF.